This T cell receptor beta chain was recovered during a study of shared clonotypes between healthy human individuals. Sequencing used immunoSEQ multiplex PCR; TCRdb keeps in-frame clones, though not all of them. The repertoire holds 2 million to 3 million clones, with 80% to 95% as singletons. V gave up 4 bases and J gave up 3 bases, with 8 bases separating them. The CDR3 extends over 12 amino acids. From germline, CDR1 is SGHRS and CDR2 YFSETQ. V is TRBV5-1 and J is TRBJ2-7; possibly TRBD1 for D (6 bases). The sequencing input was naive CD4+ T cells from PBMCs. The subset is: CD45RA+ positively selected. This receptor was taken from a man aged 18 to 35 in good health. Some clones in this sample may be carry-over from other donors' samples. The CDR3 region is CASSQTGYEQYF. CDR3 DNA: TGCGCCAGCAGCCAGACAGGCTACGAGCAGTACTTC.